This T cell receptor beta chain was observed in a study of blood T cell repertoires in COVID-19 (TCRdb year 2020). In terms of the full investigation: Samples from collaborators originated in the United States, Italy and Spain and spanned both the acute and convalescent phases of COVID-19. The prospective study material was composed of cDNA or gDNA derived from T cells, B-cell-depleted T cells, or PBMCs. The sample metadata nearly always contained a de-identified subject ID, COVID-19 status, age in years and sex. Subjects who had been exposed to COVID-19, were actively infected with it, or had recovered from it provided the deeply sampled blood TCRbeta repertoires that made up the dataset. The samples were drawn from the first 160 participants of the ongoing ImmuneRACE study and from 1,200 or so subjects provided by 6 global collaborators. Where HLA class I and class II types were available, the types were taken from metadata supplied by the sample provider, not from assay-based typing. A freely available public database, intended as a resource for researchers studying the immune response to SARS-CoV-2, is where the repertoires were released.

The cysteine opens and the phenylalanine closes a CDR3 of 17 amino acids. Only the CDR3 DNA is retained, 51 bases long and in frame from the first base. V drops 1 base and J drops 1 base, leaving 13 bases in between. CDR1 and CDR2 were assigned from the germline V gene (reference sequence) as LGHDT and YNNKEL. The immunoSEQ Assay, a bias-controlled multiplex PCR, was used to amplify TCRbeta CDR3 regions from genomic DNA. In the paper's pipeline: Within the assay, amplification of reference gene primers was used to estimate how many nucleated cells each sample contained. To quantify the absolute abundance of each unique TCRbeta CDR3 rearrangement, sequence reads were collapsed and filtered. For each sample, productive Simpson clonality was calculated by taking the square root of Simpson's diversity index across productive rearrangements. TCRdb obtained this table from immuneACCESS and retained in-frame rearrangements with V and J assigned. These tables miss some clones; where compared with another copy, unresolved V genes account for less than half of the shortfall, and the remainder is unexplained. For V, J and clone size, that table is used; D and trimming come from the DNA. The sample table shows 200,000 to 300,000 clones, and roughly four fifths are seen once. Roughly 2% of the sample belongs to the ten largest clones.

The paper's findings and limits, for the study overall: The quantity of clinical and demographic metadata differed by source and by participant and was supplied without curation.

Comments on this clone: Its cognate antigen has yet to be identified. Nothing much larger sits one base from this clone, and base qualities are not available.

Another Seattle source contributed samples from volunteer blood donors who had recovered from COVID-19. The collaborating institutions used their own protocols to collect whole blood in K2EDTA tubes. For TCRbeta analysis, collaborators shipped samples as frozen whole blood, isolated PBMCs, or DNA extracted from either of those sample types. The sequencing sample was made of peripheral blood. The sequence came from a man aged 25-45 years who had recovered from COVID-19. The V and J segments used are TRBV3-1 (or the pseudogene TRBV3-2) and TRBJ1-4; no D gene can be assigned with confidence. CDR3 region: CASSQGPPRGTNEKLFF. The DNA reads as follows: TGTGCCAGCAGCCAAGGGCCTCCACGGGGAACTAATGAAAAACTGTTTTTT.